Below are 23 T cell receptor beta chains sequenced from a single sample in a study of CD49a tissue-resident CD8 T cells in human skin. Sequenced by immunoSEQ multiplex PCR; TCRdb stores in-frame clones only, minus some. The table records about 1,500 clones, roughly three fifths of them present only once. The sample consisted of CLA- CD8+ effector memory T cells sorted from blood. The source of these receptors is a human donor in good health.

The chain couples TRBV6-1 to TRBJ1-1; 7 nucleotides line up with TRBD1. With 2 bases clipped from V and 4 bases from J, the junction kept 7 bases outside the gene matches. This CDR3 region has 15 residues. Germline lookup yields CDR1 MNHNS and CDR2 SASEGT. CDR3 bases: TGTGCCAGCAGTGAATACAACGAGGGGGCCACTGAAGCTTTCTTT. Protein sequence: CASSEYNEGATEAFF.

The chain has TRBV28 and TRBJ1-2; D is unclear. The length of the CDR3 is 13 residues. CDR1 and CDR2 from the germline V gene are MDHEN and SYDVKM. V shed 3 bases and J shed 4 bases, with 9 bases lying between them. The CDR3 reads CASSLGSLYGYTF. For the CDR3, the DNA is TGTGCCAGCAGTTTGGGCAGCCTCTATGGCTACACCTTC.

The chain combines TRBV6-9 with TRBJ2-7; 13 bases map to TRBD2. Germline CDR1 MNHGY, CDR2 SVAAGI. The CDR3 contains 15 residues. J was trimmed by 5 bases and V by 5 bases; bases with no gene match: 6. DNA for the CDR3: TGTGCCAGCAGTCTCGGGACTAGCGGGACCCACGAGCAGTACTTC. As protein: CASSLGTSGTHEQYF.

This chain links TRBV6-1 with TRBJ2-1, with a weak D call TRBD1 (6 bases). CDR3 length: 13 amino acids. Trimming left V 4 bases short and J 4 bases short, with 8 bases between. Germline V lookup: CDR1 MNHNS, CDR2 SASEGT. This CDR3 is CASSGTEYNEQFF. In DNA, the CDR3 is TGTGCCAGCAGTGGGACAGAGTACAATGAGCAGTTCTTC.

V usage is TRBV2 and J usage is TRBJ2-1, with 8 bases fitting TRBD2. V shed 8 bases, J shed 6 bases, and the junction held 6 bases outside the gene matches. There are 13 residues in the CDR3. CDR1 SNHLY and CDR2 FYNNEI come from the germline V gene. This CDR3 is CASESAGGNEQFF. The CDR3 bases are TGTGCCAGCGAATCCGCGGGAGGCAATGAGCAGTTCTTC.

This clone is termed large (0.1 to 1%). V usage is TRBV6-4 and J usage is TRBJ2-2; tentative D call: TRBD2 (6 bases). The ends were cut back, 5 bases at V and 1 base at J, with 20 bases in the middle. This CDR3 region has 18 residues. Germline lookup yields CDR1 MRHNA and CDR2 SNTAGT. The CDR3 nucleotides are TGTGCCAGCAGTAACACCCTGGAGGGTTTCGAGAACACCGGGGAGCTGTTTTTT. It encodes CASSNTLEGFENTGELFF.

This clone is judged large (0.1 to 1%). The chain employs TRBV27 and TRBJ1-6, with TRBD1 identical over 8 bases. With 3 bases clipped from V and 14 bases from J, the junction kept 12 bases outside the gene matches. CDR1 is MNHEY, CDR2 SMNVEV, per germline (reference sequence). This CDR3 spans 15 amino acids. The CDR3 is CASSFSWTGRFTLHF. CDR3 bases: TGTGCCAGCAGTTTCAGCTGGACAGGGAGGTTCACCCTCCACTTT.

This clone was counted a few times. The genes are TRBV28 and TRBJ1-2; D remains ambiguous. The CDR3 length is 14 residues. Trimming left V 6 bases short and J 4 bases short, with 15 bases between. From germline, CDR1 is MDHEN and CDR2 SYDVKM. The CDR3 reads CASRMLEGGYGYTF. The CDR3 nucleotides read TGTGCCAGCAGAATGCTTGAGGGCGGCTATGGCTACACCTTC.

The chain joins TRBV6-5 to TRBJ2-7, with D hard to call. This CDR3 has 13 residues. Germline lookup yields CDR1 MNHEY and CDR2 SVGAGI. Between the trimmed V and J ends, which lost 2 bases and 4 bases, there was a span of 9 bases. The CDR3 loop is CASSYISEYEQYF. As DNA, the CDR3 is TGTGCCAGCAGTTACATATCGGAGTACGAGCAGTACTTC.

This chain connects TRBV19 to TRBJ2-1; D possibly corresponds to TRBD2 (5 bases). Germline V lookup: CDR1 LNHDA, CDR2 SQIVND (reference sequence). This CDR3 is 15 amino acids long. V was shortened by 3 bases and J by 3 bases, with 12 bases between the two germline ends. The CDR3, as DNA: TGTGCCAGTAGTATTAGCCTAGCAGTCTACAATGAGCAGTTCTTC. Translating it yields CASSISLAVYNEQFF.

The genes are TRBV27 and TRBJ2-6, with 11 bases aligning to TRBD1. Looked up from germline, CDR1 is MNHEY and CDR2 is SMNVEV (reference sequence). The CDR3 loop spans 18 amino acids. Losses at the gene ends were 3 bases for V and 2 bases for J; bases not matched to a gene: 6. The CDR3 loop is CASSLWTGGSAGANVLTF. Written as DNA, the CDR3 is TGTGCCAGCAGTTTGTGGACAGGGGGCTCGGCTGGGGCCAACGTCCTGACTTTC.

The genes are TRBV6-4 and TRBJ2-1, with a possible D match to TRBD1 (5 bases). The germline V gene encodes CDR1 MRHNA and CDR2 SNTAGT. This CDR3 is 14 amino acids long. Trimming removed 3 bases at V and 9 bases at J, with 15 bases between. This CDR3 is CASSDVPGPSEQFF. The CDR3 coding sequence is TGTGCCAGCAGTGATGTTCCAGGGCCGAGTGAGCAGTTCTTC.

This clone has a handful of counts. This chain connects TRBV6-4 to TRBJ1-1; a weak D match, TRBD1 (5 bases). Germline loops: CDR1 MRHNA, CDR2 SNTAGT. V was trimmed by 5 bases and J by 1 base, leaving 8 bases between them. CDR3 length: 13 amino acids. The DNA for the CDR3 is TGTGCCAGCAGTAAAGGGGAGAACACTGAAGCTTTCTTT. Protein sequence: CASSKGENTEAFF.

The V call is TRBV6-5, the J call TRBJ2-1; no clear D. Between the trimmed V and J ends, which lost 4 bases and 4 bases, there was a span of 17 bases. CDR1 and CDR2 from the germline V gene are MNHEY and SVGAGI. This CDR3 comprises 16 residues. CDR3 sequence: CASSSTPLGFYNEQFF. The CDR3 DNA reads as TGTGCCAGCAGTTCCACCCCCCTAGGATTTTACAATGAGCAGTTCTTC.

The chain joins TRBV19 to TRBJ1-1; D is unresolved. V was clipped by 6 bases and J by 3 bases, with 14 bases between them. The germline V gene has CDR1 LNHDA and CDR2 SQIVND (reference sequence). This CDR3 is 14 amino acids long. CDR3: CASSPGETDTEAFF. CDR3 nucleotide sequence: TGTGCCAGTAGCCCCGGCGAAACAGACACTGAAGCTTTCTTT.

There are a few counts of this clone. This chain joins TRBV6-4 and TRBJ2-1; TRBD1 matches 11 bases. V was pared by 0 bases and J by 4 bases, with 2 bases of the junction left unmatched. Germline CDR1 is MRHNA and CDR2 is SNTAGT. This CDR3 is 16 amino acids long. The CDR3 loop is CASSDSGTGGYNEQFF. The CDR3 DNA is TGTGCCAGCAGTGACTCGGGGACAGGGGGATACAATGAGCAGTTCTTC.

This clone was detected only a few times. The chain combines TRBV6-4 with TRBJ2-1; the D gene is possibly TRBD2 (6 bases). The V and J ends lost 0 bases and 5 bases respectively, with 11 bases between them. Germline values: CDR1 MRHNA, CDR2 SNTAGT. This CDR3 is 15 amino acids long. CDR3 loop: CASSDSGGSNNEQFF. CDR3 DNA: TGTGCCAGCAGTGACTCTGGGGGGTCGAACAATGAGCAGTTCTTC.

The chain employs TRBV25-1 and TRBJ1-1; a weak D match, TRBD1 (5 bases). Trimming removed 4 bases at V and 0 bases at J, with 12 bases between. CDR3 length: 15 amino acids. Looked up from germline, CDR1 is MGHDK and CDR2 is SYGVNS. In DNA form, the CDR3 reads TGTGCCAGCAGTGGACAGAAAACGATGAACACTGAAGCTTTCTTT. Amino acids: CASSGQKTMNTEAFF.

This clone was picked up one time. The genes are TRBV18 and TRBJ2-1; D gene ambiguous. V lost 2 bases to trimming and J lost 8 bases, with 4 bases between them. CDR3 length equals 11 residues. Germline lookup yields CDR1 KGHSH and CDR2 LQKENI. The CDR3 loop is CASSPSYEQFF. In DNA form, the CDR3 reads TGTGCCAGCTCACCATCGTATGAGCAGTTCTTC.

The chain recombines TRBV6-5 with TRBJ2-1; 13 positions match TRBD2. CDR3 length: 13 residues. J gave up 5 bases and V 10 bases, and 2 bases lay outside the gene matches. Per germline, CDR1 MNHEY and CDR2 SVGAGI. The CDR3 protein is CAIGLAGDNEQFF. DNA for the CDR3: TGTGCCATCGGACTAGCGGGAGACAATGAGCAGTTCTTC.

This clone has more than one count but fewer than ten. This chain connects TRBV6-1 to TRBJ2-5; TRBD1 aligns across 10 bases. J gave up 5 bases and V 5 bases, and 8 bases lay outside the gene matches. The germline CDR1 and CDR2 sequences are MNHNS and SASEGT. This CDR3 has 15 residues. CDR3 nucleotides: TGTGCCAGCAGTACCCTGACAGGGGGCACGGAGACCCAGTACTTC. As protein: CASSTLTGGTETQYF.

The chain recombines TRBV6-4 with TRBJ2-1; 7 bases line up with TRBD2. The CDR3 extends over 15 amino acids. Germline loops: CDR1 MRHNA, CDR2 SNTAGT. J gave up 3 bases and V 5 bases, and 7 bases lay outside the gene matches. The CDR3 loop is CASSRSGGDYNEQFF. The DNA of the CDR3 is TGTGCCAGCAGTAGGTCGGGAGGAGACTACAATGAGCAGTTCTTC.

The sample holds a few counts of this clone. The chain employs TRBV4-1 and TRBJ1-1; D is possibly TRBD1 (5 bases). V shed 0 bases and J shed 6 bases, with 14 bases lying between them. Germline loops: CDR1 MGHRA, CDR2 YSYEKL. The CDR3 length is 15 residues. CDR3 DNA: TGCGCCAGCAGCCAAGATCCGGGGGGAAGGCCTGAAGCTTTCTTT. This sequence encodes CASSQDPGGRPEAFF.